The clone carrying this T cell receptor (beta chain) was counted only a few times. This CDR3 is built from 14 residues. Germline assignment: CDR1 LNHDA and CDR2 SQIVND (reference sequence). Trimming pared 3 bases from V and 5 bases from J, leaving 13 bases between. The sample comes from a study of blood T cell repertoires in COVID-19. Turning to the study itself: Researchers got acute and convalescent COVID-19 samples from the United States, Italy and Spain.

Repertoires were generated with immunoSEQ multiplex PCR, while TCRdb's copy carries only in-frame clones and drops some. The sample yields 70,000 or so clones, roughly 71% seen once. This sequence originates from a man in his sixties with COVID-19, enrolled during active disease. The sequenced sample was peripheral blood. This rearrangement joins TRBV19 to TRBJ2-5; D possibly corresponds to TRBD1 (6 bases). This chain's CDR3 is CASSMWGPSETQYF. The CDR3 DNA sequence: TGTGCCAGTAGTATGTGGGGGCCGTCGGAGACCCAGTACTTC.